The present entry profiles one T cell receptor (beta chain) with its context. Its target is not known. The TCR beta cDNA libraries contained unique molecular identifiers. When 1 to 10 million T cells were used, they gave 500,000 or so cDNA molecules. TCRdb itself ran the PCR reads through MiXCR, one entry per CDR3 protein. The sample carries about 380,000 distinct CDR3 sequences, around 33% recorded once. This specimen comes from a study of post-analysis software for immune sequencing data. Study in general: The patients showed relapsing-remitting, secondary progressive and progressive-relapsing multiple sclerosis courses. Whole-study results and caveats: People with multiple sclerosis had a significantly lower normalized Chao1 diversity than controls did. Samples made in the same batch grouped tightly together by F measure. With TRBV5-6, TRBV5-1 and TRBV20-1 included, about five TRBV segments were more frequent in patients than in controls.

J gave up 3 bases and V 5 bases, and 3 bases lay outside the gene matches. Looked up from germline, CDR1 is SGHAT and CDR2 is FQNNGV. This CDR3 spans 14 amino acids. The J gene is TRBJ1-4, the V gene TRBV11-2, with 7 bases lining up with TRBD1. This TCR derives from a girl aged 10 to 17 with multiple sclerosis. Sequencing was carried out using blood. The CDR3 sequence: CASSQGGANEKLFF. The CDR3 DNA reads TGTGCCAGCAGCCAGGGGGGAGCTAATGAAAAACTGTTTTTT.